This TCR beta chain came from a study of vaccination and CD4 T cells after COVID-19. The overall study: SARS-CoV-2 PCR on nasal swabs had been positive for the convalescent patients; several were mild and one was severe.

This clonotype appeared a single time. What it binds is unknown. Sequencing of DNA taken from cultured CD4+ T cells relied on the Oncomine TCR Beta short-read assay. Genomic DNA from cultured CD4+ T cells was extracted. TCRdb re-called the PCR reads with MiXCR, one entry per CDR3 protein. Of about 13,000 distinct CDR3 sequences in the sample, 40% to 50% are singletons; the top ten hold approximately 25%. The CDR3 runs to 16 residues. Specified treatment: approximately nine-day PBMC culture with coronavirus spike peptide pools or control peptides (ViraFEST assay). Half-medium replacement with fresh IL-2 medium took place on days 3 and 7. From the approximately eleven-day cultures, CD4+ T cells were isolated by negative selection.

The V and J genes are TRBV1 and TRBJ2-7; the table assigns TRBD1, which was not confirmed against the DNA. TRBV1 is noted as a pseudogene. What was sequenced was CD4+ T cells from blood, cultured in vitro. The sequence derives from a human donor who had recovered from COVID-19. CDR3 in DNA: TGCACCAGCAGCCAAGGGGGGGGTTCCAGCTCCTACGAGCAGTACTTC. Translation: CTSSQGGGSSSYEQYF.